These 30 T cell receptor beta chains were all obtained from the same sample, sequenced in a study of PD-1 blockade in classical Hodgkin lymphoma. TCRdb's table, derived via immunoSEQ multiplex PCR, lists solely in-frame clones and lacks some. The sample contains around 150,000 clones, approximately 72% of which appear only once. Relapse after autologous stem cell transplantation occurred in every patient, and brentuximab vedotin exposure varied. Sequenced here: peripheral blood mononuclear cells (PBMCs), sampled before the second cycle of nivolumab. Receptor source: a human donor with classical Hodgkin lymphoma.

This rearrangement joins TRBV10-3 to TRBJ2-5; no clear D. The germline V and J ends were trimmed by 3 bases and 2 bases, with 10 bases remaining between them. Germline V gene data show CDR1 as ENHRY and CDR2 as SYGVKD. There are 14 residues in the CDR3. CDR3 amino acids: CAISESARQETQYF. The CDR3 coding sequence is TGTGCCATCAGTGAAAGCGCCAGGCAAGAGACCCAGTACTTC.

The CDR3 protein is CASSEGVGFGRYEQYF. CDR3 nucleotide sequence: TGTGCCAGCAGTGAAGGGGTTGGGTTCGGTAGGTACGAGCAGTACTTC. This chain links TRBV6-1 with TRBJ2-7; D gene unclear. From germline, CDR1 is MNHNS and CDR2 SASEGT. V was trimmed by 1 base and J by 4 bases, leaving 17 bases between them. CDR3 length: 16 residues.

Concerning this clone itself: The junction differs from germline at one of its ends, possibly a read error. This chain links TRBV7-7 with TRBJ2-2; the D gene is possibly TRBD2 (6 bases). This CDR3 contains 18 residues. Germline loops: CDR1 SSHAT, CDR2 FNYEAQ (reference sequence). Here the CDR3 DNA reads TGTGCTAGCAGCTTAGCCCGGGGGAGTTTCCCGAACACCGGGGAGCTGTTTTTT. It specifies CASSLARGSFPNTGELFF.

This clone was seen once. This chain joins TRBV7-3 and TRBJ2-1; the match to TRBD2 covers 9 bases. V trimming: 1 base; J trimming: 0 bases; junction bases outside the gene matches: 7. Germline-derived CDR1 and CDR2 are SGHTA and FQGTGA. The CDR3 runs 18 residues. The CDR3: CASSLRAGGLSSYNEQFF. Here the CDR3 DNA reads TGTGCCAGCAGCTTAAGGGCGGGAGGGCTGAGCTCCTACAATGAGCAGTTCTTC.

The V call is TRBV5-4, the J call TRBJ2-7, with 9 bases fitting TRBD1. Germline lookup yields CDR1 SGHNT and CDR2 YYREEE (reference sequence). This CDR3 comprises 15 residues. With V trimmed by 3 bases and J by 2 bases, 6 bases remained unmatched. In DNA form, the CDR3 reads TGTGCCAGCAGCTCACCCGGGACAGGGCCCTACGAGCAGTACTTC. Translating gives CASSSPGTGPYEQYF.

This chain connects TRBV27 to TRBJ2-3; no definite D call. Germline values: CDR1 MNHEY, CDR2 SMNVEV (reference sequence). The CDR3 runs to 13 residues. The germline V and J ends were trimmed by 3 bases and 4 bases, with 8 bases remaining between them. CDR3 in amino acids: CASSFGEADTQYF. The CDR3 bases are TGTGCCAGCAGTTTCGGAGAGGCAGATACGCAGTATTTT.

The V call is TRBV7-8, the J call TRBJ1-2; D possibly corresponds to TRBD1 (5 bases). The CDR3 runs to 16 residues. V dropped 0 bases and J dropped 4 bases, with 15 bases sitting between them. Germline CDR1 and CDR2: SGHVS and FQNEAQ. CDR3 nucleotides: TGTGCCAGCAGCTTAGCGGGTGGGGCGTCTATCTATGGCTACACCTTC. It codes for CASSLAGGASIYGYTF.

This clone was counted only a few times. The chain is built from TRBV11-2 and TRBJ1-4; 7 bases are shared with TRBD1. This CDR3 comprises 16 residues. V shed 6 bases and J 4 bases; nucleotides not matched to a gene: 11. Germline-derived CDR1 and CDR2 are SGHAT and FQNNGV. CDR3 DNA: TGTGCCAGCAGTTATCTCCCGGGGACAGTTAATGAAAAACTGTTTTTT. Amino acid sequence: CASSYLPGTVNEKLFF.

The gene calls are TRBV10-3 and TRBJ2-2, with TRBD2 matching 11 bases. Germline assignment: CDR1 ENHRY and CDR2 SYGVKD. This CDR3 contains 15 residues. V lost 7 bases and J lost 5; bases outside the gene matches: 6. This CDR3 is CAINVGLAETGELFF. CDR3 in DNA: TGTGCCATCAATGTGGGACTAGCGGAGACCGGGGAGCTGTTTTTT.

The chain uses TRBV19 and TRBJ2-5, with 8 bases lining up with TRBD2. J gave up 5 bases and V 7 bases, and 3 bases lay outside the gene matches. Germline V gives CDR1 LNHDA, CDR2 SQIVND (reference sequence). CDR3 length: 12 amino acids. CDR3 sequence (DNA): TGTGCCAGTAAAGCGGGGGACGAGACCCAGTACTTC. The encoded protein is CASKAGDETQYF.

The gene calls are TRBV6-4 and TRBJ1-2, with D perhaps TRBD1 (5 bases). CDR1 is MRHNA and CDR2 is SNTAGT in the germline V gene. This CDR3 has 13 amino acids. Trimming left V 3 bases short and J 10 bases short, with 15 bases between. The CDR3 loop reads CASSEAAGTTYTF. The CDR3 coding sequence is TGTGCCAGCAGTGAAGCCGCAGGGACTACCTACACCTTC.

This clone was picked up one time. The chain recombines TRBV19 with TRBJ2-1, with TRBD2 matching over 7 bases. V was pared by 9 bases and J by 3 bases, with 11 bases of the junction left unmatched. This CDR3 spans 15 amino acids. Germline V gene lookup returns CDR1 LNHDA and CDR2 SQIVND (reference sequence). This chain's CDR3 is CASSRSGTNYNEQFF. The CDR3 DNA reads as TGTGCCAGCTCCCGTTCCGGGACTAACTACAATGAGCAGTTCTTC.

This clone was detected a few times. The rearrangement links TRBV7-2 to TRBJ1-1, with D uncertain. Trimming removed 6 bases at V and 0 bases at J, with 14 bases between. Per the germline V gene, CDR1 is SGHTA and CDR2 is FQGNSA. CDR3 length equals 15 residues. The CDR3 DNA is TGTGCCAGCAGTTTTTCTCAAGGCATGAACACTGAAGCTTTCTTT. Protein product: CASSFSQGMNTEAFF.

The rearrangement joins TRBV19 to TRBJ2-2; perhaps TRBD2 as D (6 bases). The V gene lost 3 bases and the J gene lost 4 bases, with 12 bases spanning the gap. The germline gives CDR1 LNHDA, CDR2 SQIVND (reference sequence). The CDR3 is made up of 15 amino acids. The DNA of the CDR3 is TGTGCCAGTAGTATGGGGGGAGGAGGCACCGGGGAGCTGTTTTTT. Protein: CASSMGGGGTGELFF.

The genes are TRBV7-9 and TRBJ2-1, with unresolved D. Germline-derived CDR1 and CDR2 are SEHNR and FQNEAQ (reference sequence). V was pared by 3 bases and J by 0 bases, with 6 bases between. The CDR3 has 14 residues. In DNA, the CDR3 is TGTGCCAGCAGCTTCAGAAACTCCTACAATGAGCAGTTCTTC. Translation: CASSFRNSYNEQFF.

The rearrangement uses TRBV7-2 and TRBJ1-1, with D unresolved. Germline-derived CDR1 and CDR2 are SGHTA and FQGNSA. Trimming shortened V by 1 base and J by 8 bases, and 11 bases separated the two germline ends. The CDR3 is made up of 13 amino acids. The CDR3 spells CASSLGVGEEAFF. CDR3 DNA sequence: TGTGCCAGCAGCTTAGGAGTCGGGGAAGAAGCTTTCTTT.

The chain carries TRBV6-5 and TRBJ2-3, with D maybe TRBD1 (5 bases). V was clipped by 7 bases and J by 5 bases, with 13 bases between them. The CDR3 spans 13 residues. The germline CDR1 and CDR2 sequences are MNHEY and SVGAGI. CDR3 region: CASKGQLGDTQYF. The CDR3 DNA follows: TGTGCCAGCAAGGGGCAGCTGGGAGATACGCAGTATTTT.

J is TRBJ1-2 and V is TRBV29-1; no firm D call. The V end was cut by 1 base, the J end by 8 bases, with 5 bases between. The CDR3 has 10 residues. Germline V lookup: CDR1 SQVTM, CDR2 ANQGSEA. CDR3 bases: TGCAGCGTTGAAGGTGTGGGCTACACCTTC. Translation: CSVEGVGYTF.

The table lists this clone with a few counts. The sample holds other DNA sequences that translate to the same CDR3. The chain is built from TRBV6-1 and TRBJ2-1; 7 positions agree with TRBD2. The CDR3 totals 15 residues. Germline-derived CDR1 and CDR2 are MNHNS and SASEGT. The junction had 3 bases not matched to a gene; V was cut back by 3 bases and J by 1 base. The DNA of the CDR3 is TGTGCCAGCAGTGAGGGGCGGGGGTCCTACAATGAGCAGTTCTTC. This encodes CASSEGRGSYNEQFF.

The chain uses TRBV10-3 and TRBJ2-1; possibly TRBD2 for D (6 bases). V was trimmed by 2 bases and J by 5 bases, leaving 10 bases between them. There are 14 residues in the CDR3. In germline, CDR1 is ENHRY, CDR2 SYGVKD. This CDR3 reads CAISESGRNNEQFF. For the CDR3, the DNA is TGTGCCATCAGTGAGAGCGGGCGGAACAATGAGCAGTTCTTC.

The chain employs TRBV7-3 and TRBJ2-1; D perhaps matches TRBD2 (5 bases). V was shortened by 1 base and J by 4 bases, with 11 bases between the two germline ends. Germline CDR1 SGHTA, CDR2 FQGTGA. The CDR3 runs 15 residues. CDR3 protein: CASSLSLAAYNEQFF. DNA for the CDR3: TGTGCCAGCAGCTTAAGCCTAGCAGCGTACAATGAGCAGTTCTTC.

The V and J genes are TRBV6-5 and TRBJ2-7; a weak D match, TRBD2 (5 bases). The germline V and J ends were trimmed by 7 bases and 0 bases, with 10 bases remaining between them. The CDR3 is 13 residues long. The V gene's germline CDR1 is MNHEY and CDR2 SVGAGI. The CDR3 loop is CASNRGLSYEQYF. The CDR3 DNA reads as TGTGCCAGCAACCGAGGGCTCTCCTACGAGCAGTACTTC.

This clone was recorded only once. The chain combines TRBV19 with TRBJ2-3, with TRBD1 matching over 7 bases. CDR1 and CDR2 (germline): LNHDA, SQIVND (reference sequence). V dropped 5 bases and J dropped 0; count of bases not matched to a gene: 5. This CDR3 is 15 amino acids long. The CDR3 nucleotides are TGTGCCAGTAGTTACGACAGGGCCAGCACAGATACGCAGTATTTT. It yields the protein CASSYDRASTDTQYF.

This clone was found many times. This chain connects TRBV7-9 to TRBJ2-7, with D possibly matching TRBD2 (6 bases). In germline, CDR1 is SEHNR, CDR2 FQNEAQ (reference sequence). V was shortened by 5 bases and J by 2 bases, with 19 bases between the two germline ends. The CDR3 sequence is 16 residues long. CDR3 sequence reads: CASSPERRGFPYEQYF. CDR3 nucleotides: TGTGCCAGCAGCCCGGAGCGGCGGGGTTTTCCCTACGAGCAGTACTTC.

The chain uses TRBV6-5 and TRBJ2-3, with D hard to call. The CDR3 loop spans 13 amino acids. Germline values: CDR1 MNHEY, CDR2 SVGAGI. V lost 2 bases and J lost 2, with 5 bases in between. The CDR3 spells CASSYEVTDTQYF. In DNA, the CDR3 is TGTGCCAGCAGTTACGAAGTCACAGATACGCAGTATTTT.

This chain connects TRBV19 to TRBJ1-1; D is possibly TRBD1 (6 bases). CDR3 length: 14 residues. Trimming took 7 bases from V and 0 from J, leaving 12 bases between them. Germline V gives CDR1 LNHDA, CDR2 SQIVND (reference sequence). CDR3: CASNLDRLNTEAFF. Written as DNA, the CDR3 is TGTGCCAGTAACCTCGACAGGCTGAACACTGAAGCTTTCTTT.

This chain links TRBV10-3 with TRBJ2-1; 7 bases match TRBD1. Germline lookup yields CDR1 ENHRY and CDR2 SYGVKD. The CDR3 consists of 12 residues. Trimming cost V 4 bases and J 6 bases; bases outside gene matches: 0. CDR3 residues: CAISGDSNEQFF. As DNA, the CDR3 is TGTGCCATCAGTGGGGACAGCAATGAGCAGTTCTTC.

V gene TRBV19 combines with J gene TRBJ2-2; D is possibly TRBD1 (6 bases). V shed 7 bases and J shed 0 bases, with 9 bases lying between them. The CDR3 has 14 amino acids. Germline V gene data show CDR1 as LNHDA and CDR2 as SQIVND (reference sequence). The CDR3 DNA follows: TGTGCCAGTATCAGGGGTCCGAACACCGGGGAGCTGTTTTTT. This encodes CASIRGPNTGELFF.

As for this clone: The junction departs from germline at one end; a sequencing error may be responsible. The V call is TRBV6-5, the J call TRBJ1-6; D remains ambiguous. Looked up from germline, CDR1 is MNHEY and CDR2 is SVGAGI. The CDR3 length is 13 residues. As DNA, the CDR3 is TGTGCCAGCAGGTACTCAAAGGAGTCACCCCTCCACTTT. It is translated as CASRYSKESPLHF.

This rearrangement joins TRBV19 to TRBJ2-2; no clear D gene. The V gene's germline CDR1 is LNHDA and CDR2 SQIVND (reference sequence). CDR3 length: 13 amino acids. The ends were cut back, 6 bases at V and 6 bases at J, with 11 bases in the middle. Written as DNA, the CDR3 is TGTGCCAGTAGGATGCGGTGGTCCGGGGAGCTGTTTTTT. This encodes CASRMRWSGELFF.